The 20 T cell receptor beta chains given below trace back to one sample, sequenced in a study of glioma-infiltrating T cells. Amplification of TCR alpha and beta CDR3 regions from RNA used iRepertoire nested multiplex PCR. TCRdb reprocessed the multiplex PCR reads with MiXCR, giving one entry per CDR3 protein. This sample has approximately 90,000 distinct CDR3 sequences; 20% to 25% occur once, and the top ten carry 6.7%. The specimen sequenced was glioma tissue, nonneoplastic brain tissue, or PBMCs (not recorded which). The receptors originated from a human donor with low-grade glioma or glioblastoma, undergoing nonglioma brain surgery, or in good health (not recorded which).

This clonotype was detected only once. A read error may be the cause here, since a much bigger clone is one base away. The V and J genes are TRBV24-1 and TRBJ2-3; D perhaps matches TRBD1 (5 bases). V lost 10 bases, J lost 0 bases, and 16 bases lay in between. CDR3 length: 15 amino acids. From germline, CDR1 is KGHDR and CDR2 SFDVKD. In nucleotides, the CDR3 is TGTGCCACATCTGTGGGGCGTCTTAGCACAGATACGCAGTATTTT. It translates to CATSVGRLSTDTQYF.

This clonotype was seen repeatedly, ten times or more. J is TRBJ2-1 and V is TRBV27; 10 bases align to TRBD2. CDR1 is MNHEY, CDR2 SMNVEV, per germline (reference sequence). The CDR3 contains 14 residues. V was clipped by 9 bases and J by 5 bases; unmatched bases: 7. DNA for the CDR3: TGTGCCAGTTGCACCGGACTAGCGGACAATGAGCAGTTCTTC. Amino acid sequence: CASCTGLADNEQFF.

This clonotype was detected ten times or more. The chain links TRBV20-1 to TRBJ1-1; D possibly corresponds to TRBD1 (6 bases). The CDR3 contains 14 residues. Trimming cost V 6 bases and J 11 bases, with 25 bases left between them. Germline values: CDR1 DFQATT, CDR2 SNEGSKA (reference sequence). The CDR3 nucleotides read TGCAGTGCGCGCGCCGGACAGAAACTCGTCGAGGCTTTCTTT. Residues: CSARAGQKLVEAFF.

The chain carries TRBV29-1 and TRBJ2-5, with 8 bases that match TRBD2. The germline V gene encodes CDR1 SQVTM and CDR2 ANQGSEA. Trimming removed 6 bases from V and 5 bases from J; junction bases left unmatched: 11. CDR3 length: 14 residues. The CDR3 bases are TGCAGCGTGCACCCGGGACTAGGTGGGGAGACCCAGTACTTC. Its translation: CSVHPGLGGETQYF. Full variable domain (missing parts from reference TRBV29-1 and TRBJ2-5): SAVISQKPSRDICQRGTSLTIQCQVDSQVTMMFWYRQQPGQSLTLIATANQGSEATYESGFVIDKFPISRPNLTFSTLTVSNMSPEDSSIYLCSVHPGLGGETQYFGPGTRLLVL.

In this sample, this clonotype turned up many times. The chain uses TRBV4-1 and TRBJ1-1; the match to TRBD1 covers 7 bases. Germline-derived CDR1 and CDR2 are MGHRA and YSYEKL. V was clipped by 5 bases and J by 0 bases; unmatched bases: 3. This CDR3 spans 14 amino acids. The CDR3 DNA sequence: TGCGCCAGCAGCTGGGACAGCATGAACACTGAAGCTTTCTTT. Protein sequence: CASSWDSMNTEAFF.

Concerning this clonotype itself: No conserved phenylalanine or tryptophan ends this CDR3, so it is likely a read error. The CDR3 DNA follows: TGCAGTGCTAGAGTCCCAGGGGGCATCAGGAACACCATATATATT. Translation gives CSARVPGGIRNTIYI. This chain uses TRBV20-1 with TRBJ1-3, with TRBD1 matching 8 bases. Germline CDR1 and CDR2: DFQATT and SNEGSKA (reference sequence). The V and J ends lost 1 base and 7 bases, in that order; junction bases with no gene match: 9. The CDR3 sequence is 15 residues long.

This clonotype has only a few counts. The chain joins TRBV7-2 to TRBJ2-7; D is possibly TRBD1 (6 bases). V lost 5 bases, J lost 0 bases, and 11 bases lay in between. Looked up from germline, CDR1 is SGHTA and CDR2 is FQGNSA. The CDR3 runs to 14 residues. The CDR3 spells CASSAQGNSYEQYF. The CDR3 DNA is TGTGCCAGCAGCGCACAGGGCAACTCCTACGAGCAGTACTTC.

This clonotype has at least ten counts. The rearrangement joins TRBV27 to TRBJ2-3; 10 nucleotides agree with TRBD2. This CDR3 contains 14 residues. Trimming removed 7 bases from V and 8 bases from J; junction bases left unmatched: 9. Germline assignment: CDR1 MNHEY and CDR2 SMNVEV (reference sequence). The CDR3 bases are TGTGCCAGCACCCGAGCGGGGGGGCAAGGTACGCAGTATTTT. This codes for CASTRAGGQGTQYF.

At least ten counts were recorded for this clonotype. The rearrangement uses TRBV18 and TRBJ1-1; 7 bases align to TRBD1. The V segment lost 3 bases and the J segment 2 bases; nucleotides outside the gene matches: 9. Germline CDR1 and CDR2: KGHSH and LQKENI. The CDR3 is made up of 16 amino acids. The CDR3 loop reads CASSPPGRGGNTEAFF. CDR3 sequence (DNA): TGTGCCAGCTCACCCCCGGGGAGAGGGGGCAACACTGAAGCTTTCTTT.

Details on this clonotype: A much larger clone is a single base away; this may be a read error. This rearrangement joins TRBV20-1 to TRBJ2-7, with D perhaps TRBD1 (6 bases). The CDR3 covers 13 residues. V was trimmed by 6 bases and J by 2 bases, leaving 14 bases between them. The germline V gene has CDR1 DFQATT and CDR2 SNEGSKA (reference sequence). This CDR3 is CSAQTGGPYEQYF. In DNA, the CDR3 is TGCAGTGCCCAGACAGGAGGCCCCTACGAGCAGTACTTC.

The CDR3 nucleotides read TGTGCCAGCAGTTTAGCGGGGTGGAGGGGGGACTATGGCTACACCTTC. This sequence encodes CASSLAGWRGDYGYTF. V is TRBV12-3 or TRBV12-4 and J is TRBJ1-2; D may be TRBD1 (6 bases). The CDR3 extends over 16 amino acids. With 0 bases removed from V and 3 bases from J, the gap between germline ends came to 14 bases.

This clonotype showed up many times. V is TRBV18 and J is TRBJ1-2; possible D gene TRBD1, 6 bases. The length of the CDR3 is 16 residues. Trimming took off 3 bases at V and 5 bases at J, with 19 bases between the two ends. CDR1 and CDR2 from the germline V gene are KGHSH and LQKENI. CDR3 region: CASSPPLLQGHYGYTF. Written as DNA, the CDR3 is TGTGCCAGCTCACCTCCCCTCCTACAGGGCCATTATGGCTACACCTTC.

This clonotype was seen just once. A much more abundant neighbour one base away suggests this may be a read error. The gene calls are TRBV7-2 and TRBJ1-1; 8 nucleotides line up with TRBD1. The CDR3 runs to 17 residues. Unmatched junction bases numbered 16, after V lost 6 bases and J lost 4 bases. CDR1 SGHTA and CDR2 FQGNSA come from the germline V gene. The CDR3 spells CASRQHLRGRSGTEAFF. The CDR3 bases are TGTGCCAGCAGACAGCATCTCAGGGGGCGAAGTGGCACTGAAGCTTTCTTT.

Regarding this clonotype: This may be a read error, as it is one base from a much larger clone. This rearrangement joins TRBV18 to TRBJ1-5; D gene unclear. The ends were cut back, 4 bases at V and 7 bases at J, with 14 bases in the middle. This CDR3 is 14 amino acids long. Germline loops: CDR1 KGHSH, CDR2 LQKENI. CDR3: CASSRSIDGQPQHF. CDR3 nucleotides: TGTGCCAGCTCACGGTCCATTGACGGGCAGCCCCAGCATTTT.

This clonotype has more than one count but fewer than ten. This sequence joins TRBV4-1 and TRBJ2-3, with a possible D match to TRBD1 (7 bases). Looked up from germline, CDR1 is MGHRA and CDR2 is YSYEKL. The CDR3 has 14 residues. V lost 4 bases to trimming and J lost 3 bases, with 11 bases between them. The chain's CDR3 is CASSRGTVTDTQYF. CDR3 sequence (DNA): TGCGCCAGCAGCCGCGGGACAGTAACAGATACGCAGTATTTT.

This clonotype was recorded at least ten times. The rearrangement joins TRBV7-9 to TRBJ1-1, with D tentatively TRBD1 (5 bases). Germline CDR1 reads SEHNR; CDR2 reads FQNEAQ (reference sequence). The V and J ends lost 0 bases and 3 bases respectively, with 5 bases between them. The CDR3 has 13 residues. As DNA, the CDR3 is TGTGCCAGCAGCTTAGCGGGACACACTGAAGCTTTCTTT. Encoded protein: CASSLAGHTEAFF. Complete variable domain (other parts from reference TRBV7-9 and TRBJ1-1): DTGVSQNPRHKITKRGQNVTFRCDPISEHNRLYWYRQTLGQGPEFLTYFQNEAQLEKSRLLSDRFSAERPKGSFSTLEIQRTEQGDSAMYLCASSLAGHTEAFFGQGTRLTVV.

This clonotype has at least ten counts. V is TRBV10-3 and J is TRBJ2-5; the match to TRBD2 covers 9 bases. Germline V CDR1 and CDR2: ENHRY, SYGVKD. This CDR3 comprises 15 residues. J gave up 5 bases and V 5 bases, and 9 bases lay outside the gene matches. CDR3 region: CAISSPAGGTETQYF. CDR3 bases: TGTGCCATCAGTTCTCCAGCGGGGGGCACGGAGACCCAGTACTTC.

This clonotype appeared a few times. The chain couples TRBV18 to TRBJ2-1; D is uncertain. This CDR3 has 15 amino acids. Trimming took off 3 bases at V and 2 bases at J, with 11 bases between the two ends. CDR1 and CDR2 (germline): KGHSH, LQKENI. The CDR3 DNA follows: TGTGCCAGCTCACCCGGCGGTATAACCTACAATGAGCAGTTCTTC. This codes for CASSPGGITYNEQFF. The full variable domain, rest sourced from reference TRBV18 and TRBJ2-1, is NAGVMQNPRHLVRRRGQEARLRCSPMKGHSHVYWYRQLPEEGLKFMVYLQKENIIDESGMPKERFSAEFPKEGPSILRIQQVVRGDSAAYFCASSPGGITYNEQFFGPGTRLTVL.

This clonotype has just one count. The chain employs TRBV29-1 and TRBJ2-5, with unresolved D. Germline V gene lookup returns CDR1 SQVTM and CDR2 ANQGSEA. There are 13 residues in the CDR3. The germline V and J ends were trimmed by 5 bases and 1 base, with 11 bases remaining between them. The chain's CDR3 is CSVPSPPQETQYF. In nucleotides, the CDR3 is TGCAGCGTTCCTTCTCCTCCCCAAGAGACCCAGTACTTC.

This clonotype was counted ten times or more. The genes are TRBV12-3 or TRBV12-4 and TRBJ1-5; 9 bases fit TRBD1. The V segment lost 5 bases and the J segment 3 bases; nucleotides outside the gene matches: 8. The CDR3 has 16 amino acids. The CDR3, as DNA: TGTGCCAGCAGTGACCGGGGACAGGGCCACAATCAGCCCCAGCATTTT. It specifies CASSDRGQGHNQPQHF.